These 8 T cell receptor beta chains came from one sample sequenced in a study of blood T cell repertoires in COVID-19. Data came from immunoSEQ multiplex PCR; TCRdb stores just in-frame clones and leaves some out. The sample lists over 200,000 clones; 75% to 95% were seen once. Sequencing input: peripheral blood. Receptors were obtained from a person aged 18 to 35 with COVID-19, enrolled during active disease.

This clone appeared a single time. The chain carries TRBV6-5 and TRBJ1-6, with D tentatively TRBD1 (6 bases). This CDR3 contains 15 residues. Germline CDR1 is MNHEY and CDR2 is SVGAGI. Trimming shortened V by 6 bases and J by 10 bases, and 19 bases separated the two germline ends. The CDR3 DNA sequence: TGTGCCAGCAGACCCCGGGGGGCGGTAGGATCACCCCTCCACTTT. Amino acids: CASRPRGAVGSPLHF.

This chain's CDR3 is CASSQGAGQGDTEAFF. The CDR3 nucleotides read TGTGCCAGCAGCCAAGGTGCCGGACAGGGGGACACTGAAGCTTTCTTT. The chain has TRBV14 and TRBJ1-1; the match to TRBD1 covers 10 bases. The V segment lost 1 base and the J segment 3 bases; nucleotides outside the gene matches: 5. Germline lookup yields CDR1 SGHDN and CDR2 FVKESK. The CDR3 consists of 16 residues.

The genes are TRBV27 and TRBJ1-5; D possibly corresponds to TRBD1 (6 bases). This CDR3 is built from 17 residues. Germline V gene sequence: CDR1 MNHEY, CDR2 SMNVEV (reference sequence). V lost 5 bases, J lost 3 bases, and 20 bases lay in between. The CDR3 sequence is CASSPGDISGANQPQHF. The CDR3 DNA sequence: TGTGCCAGCAGTCCTGGGGACATTTCGGGTGCCAATCAGCCCCAGCATTTT.

The chain joins TRBV13 to TRBJ1-5; D possibly corresponds to TRBD1 (6 bases). Germline V gene data show CDR1 as PRHDT and CDR2 as FYEKMQ (reference sequence). This CDR3 region has 15 residues. The germline V and J ends were trimmed by 0 bases and 5 bases, with 11 bases remaining between them. CDR3 DNA: TGTGCCAGCAGCTTAGGCAGGGGAAGGGATCAGCCCCAGCATTTT. Translation gives CASSLGRGRDQPQHF.

This chain connects TRBV19 to TRBJ1-5; no firm D call. This CDR3 comprises 12 residues. Germline lookup yields CDR1 LNHDA and CDR2 SQIVND (reference sequence). V lost 5 bases and J lost 3, with 5 bases in between. This CDR3 reads CASSDYNQPQHF. CDR3 DNA: TGTGCCAGTAGTGACTACAATCAGCCCCAGCATTTT. Combining the CDR3 with reference TRBV19 and TRBJ1-5 gives the whole variable domain DGGITQSPKYLFRKEGQNVTLSCEQNLNHDAMYWYRQDPGQGLRLIYYSQIVNDFQKGDIAEGYSVSREKKESFPLTVTSAQKNPTAFYLCASSDYNQPQHFGDGTRLSIL.

CDR3 region: CASSSPPLAGGNTGELFF. The CDR3 DNA is TGTGCCAGCAGCTCCCCCCCTCTAGCGGGAGGGAACACCGGGGAGCTGTTTTTT. The chain combines TRBV5-4 with TRBJ2-2; TRBD2 matches at 11 bases. CDR1 SGHNT and CDR2 YYREEE come from the germline V gene (reference sequence). This CDR3 is built from 18 residues. J was trimmed by 1 base and V by 3 bases; bases with no gene match: 8.

The chain links TRBV19 to TRBJ2-7; 9 bases are a match to TRBD2. CDR3 length equals 14 residues. Germline values: CDR1 LNHDA, CDR2 SQIVND (reference sequence). Trimming at V came to 6 bases and at J to 4 bases, leaving 7 bases not matched to a gene. CDR3 residues: CASSLGLAIYEQYF. The CDR3 region has the DNA TGTGCCAGTAGCTTGGGACTAGCTATTTACGAGCAGTACTTC.

CDR3 sequence reads: CASSYLRDRGWTEAFF. CDR3 nucleotide sequence: TGTGCCAGCAGTTACTTGCGGGACAGAGGATGGACTGAAGCTTTCTTT. The chain combines TRBV6-5 with TRBJ1-1; TRBD1 matches at 7 bases. The CDR3 sequence is 16 residues long. V was clipped by 1 base and J by 5 bases; unmatched bases: 10. Germline V gives CDR1 MNHEY, CDR2 SVGAGI.